The T cell receptor beta chain under discussion was sequenced for a study of T-cell memory formation after mild COVID-19. The overall study: Most TCR clusters belonged to a single donor. General study findings and limits: Contracting clones from day 15 to 85 showed balanced CD4/CD8; later expanders favored CD4+.

The CDR3 loop spans 14 amino acids. J lost 7 bases, V lost 0 bases, and 2 bases had no gene match. Per the germline V gene, CDR1 is KGHDR and CDR2 is SFDVKD. TCRdb processed the 5' RACE reads anew with MiXCR; each CDR3 protein has one entry. The profile shows hundreds of thousands of distinct CDR3 sequences, 8% to 10% of them singletons. This clonotype has more than one count but fewer than ten. Its antigen is currently unknown. This sequence was found in a man between 18 and 35 years old who had mild COVID-19 (a few samples of this study predate the infection). Cell type and time point are not known. The sequencing sample was made of PBMCs or a T cell subset sorted from them (not recorded which). The chain is built from TRBV24-1 and TRBJ2-1, with TRBD2 matching over 7 bases. CDR3 sequence (DNA): TGTGCCACCAGTGATTTGCGGGGAGGGAATGAGCAGTTCTTC. Translating gives CATSDLRGGNEQFF.